This is a list of T cell receptor beta chains from one sample in a study of blood T cell repertoires in COVID-19. Data came from immunoSEQ multiplex PCR; TCRdb stores just in-frame clones and leaves some out. The repertoire includes just under 50,000 clones, about 82% of them detected once, and about 15% sits in the top ten. Material for sequencing was peripheral blood. The origin of the receptors is a human donor in a cohort sampled during active COVID-19. CDR3s include the opening cysteine and the closing phenylalanine or tryptophan. Fields, in order: V gene, clone size, D gene, J gene, CDR3 protein, CDR3 DNA. A D gene is named only where the DNA matches it firmly. Where a row states a size, it is once, few, many or the class of an expanded clone; other rows omit it.

TRBV5-4,-,-,TRBJ2-5,CASSQSNRRETQYF,TGTGCCAGCAGCCAAAGTAACAGGCGGGAGACCCAGTACTTC
TRBV18,-,-,TRBJ2-7,CASSEAGFYEQYF,TGTGCCAGCTCGGAAGCAGGGTTCTACGAGCAGTACTTC
TRBV11-2,-,TRBD1,TRBJ1-1,CASSPNRGYTEAFF,TGTGCCAGCAGCCCGAACAGGGGGTACACTGAAGCTTTCTTT
TRBV4-3,-,-,TRBJ1-2,CASSQGDLRNRGYTF,TGCGCCAGCAGCCAAGGAGATCTAAGAAACCGAGGCTACACCTTC
TRBV19,-,TRBD1,TRBJ1-2,CASGRDRDGESYGYTF,TGTGCCAGCGGGAGGGACAGGGACGGGGAGAGCTATGGCTACACCTTC
TRBV10-1,-,TRBD2,TRBJ2-7,CASSEYGGRAWSWEGPHEQYF,TGCGCCAGCAGTGAGTACGGCGGGAGGGCCTGGTCGTGGGAGGGCCCCCACGAGCAGTACTTC
TRBV5-4,-,-,TRBJ2-7,CASRSPSSYEQYF,TGTGCCAGCAGGAGCCCGAGCTCCTACGAGCAGTACTTC
TRBV7-2,-,TRBD2,TRBJ2-7,CASSFGAGASYEQYF,TGTGCCAGCAGCTTCGGGGCGGGAGCCTCCTACGAGCAGTACTTC
TRBV7-6,-,TRBD1,TRBJ2-7,CASSSQGVSYEQYF,TGTGCCAGCAGCTCGCAGGGGGTCTCCTACGAGCAGTACTTC
TRBV3-1/TRBV3-2,-,-,TRBJ2-4,CASSQGQEHYF,TGTGCCAGCAGCCAAGGCCAGGAACACTACTTC
TRBV12-5,once,TRBD1,TRBJ1-2,CASGSTGVTNYGYTF,TGTGCTAGTGGCTCGACAGGGGTTACTAACTATGGCTACACCTTC
TRBV11-3,-,TRBD2,TRBJ2-3,CASSLDHPLAGGYTQYF,TGTGCCAGCAGCTTAGATCACCCCCTAGCGGGGGGTTATACGCAGTATTTT
TRBV2,-,TRBD2,TRBJ2-1,CASSPEREEGNEQFF,TGTGCCAGCAGTCCCGAGCGGGAGGAAGGCAATGAGCAGTTCTTC
TRBV7-8,-,TRBD1,TRBJ1-5,CASSLALGTGSWPQHF,TGTGCCAGCAGCTTAGCACTGGGGACAGGGTCTTGGCCCCAGCATTTT
TRBV2,-,TRBD2,TRBJ2-3,CASSEIKTSGSTDTQYF,TGTGCCAGCAGTGAAATAAAGACTAGCGGGAGTACAGATACGCAGTATTTT
TRBV6-5,-,TRBD1,TRBJ1-2,CASSYKGAGLNYGYTF,TGTGCCAGCAGTTATAAGGGGGCCGGGCTTAACTATGGCTACACCTTC
TRBV7-2,-,TRBD2,TRBJ2-7,CASSLGGTRTYEQYF,TGTGCCAGCAGCTTAGGTGGGACTAGGACCTACGAGCAGTACTTC
TRBV6-2/TRBV6-3,few,-,TRBJ1-5,CASSLDNGSRPQHF,TGTGCCAGCAGTCTCGACAATGGGAGTAGGCCCCAGCATTTT
TRBV5-8,-,-,TRBJ1-2,CASSDPRGYGYTF,TGTGCCAGCAGCGATCCCCGGGGGTATGGCTACACCTTC
TRBV9,-,-,TRBJ2-7,CASSATGSYEQYF,TGTGCCAGCAGCGCCACAGGGTCCTACGAGCAGTACTTC
TRBV2,-,TRBD2,TRBJ2-2,CASSQAGGNTGELFF,TGTGCCAGCAGTCAGGCGGGGGGGAACACCGGGGAGCTGTTTTTT
TRBV10-2,once,TRBD1,TRBJ1-5,CASSTTGIDQPQHF,TGCGCCAGCAGCACGACAGGGATTGATCAGCCCCAGCATTTT
TRBV19,once,TRBD1,TRBJ1-2,CASSPWTGQNYGYTF,TGTGCCAGTAGCCCCTGGACAGGGCAGAACTATGGCTACACCTTC
TRBV15,-,TRBD2,TRBJ2-7,CATSREALAGDSYEQYF,TGTGCCACCAGCAGAGAGGCCCTAGCGGGGGATTCCTACGAGCAGTACTTC
TRBV13,-,-,TRBJ1-1,CASSIRLMNTEAFF,TGTGCCAGCAGCATCAGGCTTATGAACACTGAAGCTTTCTTT
TRBV9,-,-,TRBJ2-1,CASSSLTKTEQFF,TGTGCCAGCAGCAGCCTGACTAAAACCGAGCAGTTCTTC
TRBV7-3,-,-,TRBJ2-3,CASSLTGVTDTQYF,TGTGCCAGCAGCTTAACCGGGGTCACAGATACGCAGTATTTT
TRBV4-3,-,TRBD1,TRBJ2-7,CASSVEQGAYEQYF,TGCGCCAGCAGCGTAGAACAGGGGGCCTACGAGCAGTACTTC
TRBV30,-,-,TRBJ1-1,CAWSVEQYTEAFF,TGTGCCTGGAGTGTTGAACAGTACACTGAAGCTTTCTTT
TRBV5-6,-,TRBD2,TRBJ2-5,CASSAGLAGGLGKTQYF,TGTGCCAGCAGCGCGGGACTAGCGGGGGGTTTGGGAAAGACCCAGTACTTC
TRBV29-1,-,-,TRBJ1-4,CSVEPSNEKLFF,TGCAGCGTTGAACCGTCTAATGAAAAACTGTTTTTT
TRBV18,-,TRBD1,TRBJ1-1,CASSHTTGEEEAFF,TGTGCCAGCTCACACACGACAGGGGAGGAGGAAGCTTTCTTT
TRBV6-2/TRBV6-3,-,TRBD2,TRBJ2-3,CASSTATSGRALSTDTQYF,TGTGCCAGCAGTACGGCTACTAGCGGGAGGGCCCTTAGCACAGATACGCAGTATTTT
TRBV5-1,once,TRBD2,TRBJ2-1,CASSAGLADNEQFF,TGCGCCAGCAGCGCGGGACTAGCGGACAATGAGCAGTTCTTC
TRBV19,-,TRBD1,TRBJ2-2,CASSIGQANTGELFF,TGTGCCAGTAGTATCGGACAGGCGAACACCGGGGAGCTGTTTTTT
TRBV11-3,-,-,TRBJ2-1,CASSLQGGSYNEQFF,TGTGCCAGCAGCTTACAAGGGGGCTCCTACAATGAGCAGTTCTTC
TRBV11-1,-,TRBD1,TRBJ2-7,CASSLRTGGWYEQYF,TGTGCCAGCAGCCTACGGACAGGGGGCTGGTACGAGCAGTACTTC
TRBV7-8,-,TRBD2,TRBJ2-5,CASSRTSGNQETQYF,TGTGCCAGCAGCCGGACTAGCGGGAACCAAGAGACCCAGTACTTC
TRBV6-6,once,-,TRBJ1-2,CASSLDPNYGYTF,TGTGCCAGCAGCCTAGACCCTAACTATGGCTACACCTTC
TRBV11-3,-,TRBD1,TRBJ2-3,CASSLGGQRADTQYF,TGTGCCAGCAGCTTAGGGGGACAGCGAGCAGATACGCAGTATTTT
TRBV5-1,-,TRBD1,TRBJ2-2,CASSPGTGNTGELFF,TGCGCCAGCAGCCCCGGGACAGGGAACACCGGGGAGCTGTTTTTT
TRBV7-2,once,-,TRBJ1-3,CASSARAYSGNTIYF,TGTGCCAGCAGCGCGCGGGCCTACTCTGGAAACACCATATATTTT
TRBV6-5,-,-,TRBJ2-1,CASSSPSGSSYNEQFF,TGTGCCAGCAGTTCTCCTTCAGGAAGCTCCTACAATGAGCAGTTCTTC
TRBV4-2,-,-,TRBJ1-4,CASSQDLSDEKLFF,TGTGCCAGCAGCCAAGATTTGTCAGATGAAAAACTGTTTTTT
TRBV7-7,-,TRBD2,TRBJ2-2,CASSPGRSTGELFF,TGTGCCAGCAGCCCCGGGAGGAGCACCGGGGAGCTGTTTTTT
TRBV15,-,-,TRBJ2-2,CATSRDGRTNTGELFF,TGTGCCACCAGCAGAGATGGGAGGACAAACACCGGGGAGCTGTTTTTT
TRBV6-2/TRBV6-3,-,-,TRBJ2-5,CASSSAGLGETQYF,TGTGCCAGCAGTTCCGCAGGGTTGGGAGAGACCCAGTACTTC
TRBV9,-,TRBD2,TRBJ2-5,CASSVASGGGQETQYF,TGTGCCAGCAGCGTAGCGAGCGGGGGGGGGCAAGAGACCCAGTACTTC
TRBV7-5,-,-,TRBJ2-2,CARSSAKTGAPPGELFF,TGTGCCAGAAGCTCAGCCAAGACAGGGGCACCTCCCGGGGAGCTGTTTTTT
TRBV5-4,-,-,TRBJ2-1,CASSLGTPSYNEQFF,TGTGCCAGCTCTCTAGGGACTCCCTCCTACAATGAGCAGTTCTTC
TRBV7-2,-,-,TRBJ2-3,CASSFGGESTDTQYF,TGTGCCAGCAGCTTCGGCGGAGAGAGCACAGATACGCAGTATTTT
TRBV7-2,-,-,TRBJ2-7,CASSPNYRDHEQYF,TGTGCCAGCAGCCCCAATTACAGGGACCACGAGCAGTACTTC
TRBV6-6,many,TRBD1,TRBJ1-5,CASSFPGQGAIEPQHF,TGTGCCAGCAGTTTTCCCGGACAGGGGGCTATAGAGCCCCAGCATTTT
TRBV5-4,-,-,TRBJ2-6,CASSLGTSSGANVLTF,TGTGCCAGCAGCTTGGGCACGAGCTCTGGGGCCAACGTCCTGACTTTC